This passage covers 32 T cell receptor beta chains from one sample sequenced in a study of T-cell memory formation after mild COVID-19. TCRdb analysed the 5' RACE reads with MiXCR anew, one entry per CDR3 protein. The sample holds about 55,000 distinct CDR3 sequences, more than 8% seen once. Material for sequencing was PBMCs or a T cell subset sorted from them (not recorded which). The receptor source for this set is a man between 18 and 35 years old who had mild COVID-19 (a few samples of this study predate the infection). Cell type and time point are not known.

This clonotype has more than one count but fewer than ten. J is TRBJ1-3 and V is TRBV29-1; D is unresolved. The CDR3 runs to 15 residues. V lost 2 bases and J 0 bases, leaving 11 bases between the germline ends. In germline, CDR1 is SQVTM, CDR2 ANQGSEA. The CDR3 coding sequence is TGCAGCGTTGAACCCTGGACCGACTCTGGAAACACCATATATTTT. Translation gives CSVEPWTDSGNTIYF.

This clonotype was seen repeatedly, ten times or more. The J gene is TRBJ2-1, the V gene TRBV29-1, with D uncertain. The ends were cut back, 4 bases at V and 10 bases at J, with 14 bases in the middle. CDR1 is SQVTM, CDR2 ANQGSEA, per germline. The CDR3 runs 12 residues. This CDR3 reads CSVAQYNGEQFF. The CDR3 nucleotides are TGCAGCGTTGCCCAATACAACGGCGAGCAGTTCTTC.

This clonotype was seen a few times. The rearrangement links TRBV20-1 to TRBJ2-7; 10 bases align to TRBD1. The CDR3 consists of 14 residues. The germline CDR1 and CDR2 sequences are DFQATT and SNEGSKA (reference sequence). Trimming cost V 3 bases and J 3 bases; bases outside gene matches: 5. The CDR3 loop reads CSASPRTGGYEQYF. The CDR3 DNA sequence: TGCAGTGCTAGCCCAAGGACAGGGGGCTACGAGCAGTACTTC.

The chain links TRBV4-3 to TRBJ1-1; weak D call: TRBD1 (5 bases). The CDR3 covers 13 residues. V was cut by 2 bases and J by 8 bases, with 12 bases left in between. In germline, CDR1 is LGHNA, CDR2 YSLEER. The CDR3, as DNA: TGCGCCAGCAGCCAACCCGGGGGTGCCGAAGCTTTCTTT. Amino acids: CASSQPGGAEAFF.

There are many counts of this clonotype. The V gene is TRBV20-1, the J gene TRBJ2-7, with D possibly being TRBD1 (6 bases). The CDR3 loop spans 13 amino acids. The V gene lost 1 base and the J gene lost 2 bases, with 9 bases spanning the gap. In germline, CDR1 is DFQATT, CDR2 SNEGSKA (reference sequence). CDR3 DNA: TGCAGTGCTAGAGGGGACAAACCCTACGAGCAGTACTTC. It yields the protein CSARGDKPYEQYF.

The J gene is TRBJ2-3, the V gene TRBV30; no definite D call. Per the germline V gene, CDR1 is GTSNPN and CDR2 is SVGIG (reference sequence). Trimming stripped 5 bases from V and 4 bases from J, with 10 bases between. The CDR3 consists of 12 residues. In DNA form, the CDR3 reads TGTGCCTGGTCGGAAGGATCAGATACGCAGTATTTT. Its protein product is CAWSEGSDTQYF.

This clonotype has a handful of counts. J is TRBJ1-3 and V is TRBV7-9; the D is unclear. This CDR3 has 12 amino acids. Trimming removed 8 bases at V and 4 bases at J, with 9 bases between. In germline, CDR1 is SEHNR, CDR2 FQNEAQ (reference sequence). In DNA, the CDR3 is TGTGCCAGCGGTCGTTCCGGAAACACCATATATTTT. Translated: CASGRSGNTIYF. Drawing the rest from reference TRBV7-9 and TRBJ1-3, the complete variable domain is DTGVSQNPRHKITKRGQNVTFRCDPISEHNRLYWYRQTLGQGPEFLTYFQNEAQLEKSRLLSDRFSAERPKGSFSTLEIQRTEQGDSAMYLCASGRSGNTIYFGEGSWLTVV.

CDR3 DNA: TGTGCCAGCAAAAGGCGGCCACAAGAGACCCAGTACTTC. It encodes CASKRRPQETQYF. The V call is TRBV2, the J call TRBJ2-5; D is unresolved. The CDR3 has 13 amino acids. V lost 7 bases to trimming and J lost 2 bases, with 11 bases between them. CDR1 is SNHLY and CDR2 is FYNNEI in the germline V gene.

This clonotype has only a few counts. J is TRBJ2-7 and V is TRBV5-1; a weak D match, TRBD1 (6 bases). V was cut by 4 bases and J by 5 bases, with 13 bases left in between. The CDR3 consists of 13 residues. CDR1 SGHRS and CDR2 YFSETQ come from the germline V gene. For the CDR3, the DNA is TGCGCCAGCAGCCCCGTTGGGGGCGACGAGCAGTACTTC. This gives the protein CASSPVGGDEQYF.

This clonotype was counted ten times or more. The CDR3 DNA reads TGCGCCAGCAGCTTGCCTAGCGGGCAAGAGACCCAGTACTTC. Translated, it gives CASSLPSGQETQYF. V usage is TRBV5-1 and J usage is TRBJ2-5; 8 nucleotides agree with TRBD2. This CDR3 has 14 amino acids. The V segment lost 1 base and the J segment 2 bases; nucleotides outside the gene matches: 1. Germline CDR1 is SGHRS and CDR2 is YFSETQ.

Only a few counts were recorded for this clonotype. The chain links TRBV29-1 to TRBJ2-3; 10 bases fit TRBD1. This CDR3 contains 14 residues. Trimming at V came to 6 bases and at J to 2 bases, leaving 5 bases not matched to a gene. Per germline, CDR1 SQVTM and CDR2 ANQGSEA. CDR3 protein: CSVRGQGDTDTQYF. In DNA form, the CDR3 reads TGCAGCGTACGCGGACAGGGGGACACAGATACGCAGTATTTT.

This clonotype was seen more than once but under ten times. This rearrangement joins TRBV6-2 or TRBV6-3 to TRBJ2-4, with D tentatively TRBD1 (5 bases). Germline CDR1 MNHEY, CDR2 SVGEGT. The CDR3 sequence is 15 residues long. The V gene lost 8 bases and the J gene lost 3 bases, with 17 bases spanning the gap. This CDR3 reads CASGRVGVDKNIQYF. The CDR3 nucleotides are TGTGCCAGCGGCCGTGTAGGGGTGGACAAAAACATTCAGTACTTC.

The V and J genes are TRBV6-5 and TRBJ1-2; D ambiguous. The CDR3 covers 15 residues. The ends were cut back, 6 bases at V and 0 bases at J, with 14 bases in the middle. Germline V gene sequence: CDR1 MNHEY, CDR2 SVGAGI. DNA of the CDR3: TGTGCCAGCAGCCGGAGCCATCCTACTAACTATGGCTACACCTTC. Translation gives CASSRSHPTNYGYTF.

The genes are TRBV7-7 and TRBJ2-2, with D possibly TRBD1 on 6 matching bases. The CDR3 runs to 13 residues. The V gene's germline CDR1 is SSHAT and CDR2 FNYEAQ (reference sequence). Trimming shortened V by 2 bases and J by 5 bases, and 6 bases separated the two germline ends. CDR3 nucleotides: TGTGCCAGCAGCTTACAGGGGACCGGGGAGCTGTTTTTT. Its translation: CASSLQGTGELFF.

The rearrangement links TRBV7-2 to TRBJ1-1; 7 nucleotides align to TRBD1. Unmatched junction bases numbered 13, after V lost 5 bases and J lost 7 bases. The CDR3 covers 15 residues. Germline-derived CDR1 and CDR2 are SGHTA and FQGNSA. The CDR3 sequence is CASSDTNTGADEAFF. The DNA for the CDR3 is TGTGCCAGCAGCGACACTAACACAGGGGCTGATGAAGCTTTCTTT.

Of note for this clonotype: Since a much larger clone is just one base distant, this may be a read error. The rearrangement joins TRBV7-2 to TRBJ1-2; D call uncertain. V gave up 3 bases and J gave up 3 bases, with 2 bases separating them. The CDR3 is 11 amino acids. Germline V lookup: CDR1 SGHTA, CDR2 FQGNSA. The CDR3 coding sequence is TGTGCCAGCAGCTTTTACTATGGCTACACCTTC. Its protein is CASSFYYGYTF.

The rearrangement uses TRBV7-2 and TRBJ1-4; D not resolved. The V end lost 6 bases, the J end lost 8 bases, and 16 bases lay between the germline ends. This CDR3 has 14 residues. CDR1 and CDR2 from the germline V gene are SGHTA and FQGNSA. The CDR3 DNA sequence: TGTGCCAGCAGACCTAGAGAAGGGCAGGAAAAACTGTTTTTT. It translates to CASRPREGQEKLFF.

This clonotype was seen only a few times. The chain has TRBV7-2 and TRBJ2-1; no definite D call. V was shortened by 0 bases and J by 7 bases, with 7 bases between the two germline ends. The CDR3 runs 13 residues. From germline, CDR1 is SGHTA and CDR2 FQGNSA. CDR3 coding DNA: TGTGCCAGCAGCTTAGCGCATTCGAATGAGCAGTTCTTC. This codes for CASSLAHSNEQFF.

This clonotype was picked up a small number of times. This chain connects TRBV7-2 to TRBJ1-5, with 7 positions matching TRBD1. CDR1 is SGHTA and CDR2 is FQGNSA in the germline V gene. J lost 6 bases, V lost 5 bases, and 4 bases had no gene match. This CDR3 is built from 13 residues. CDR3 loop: CASSPGGGQPQHF. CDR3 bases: TGTGCCAGCAGCCCAGGGGGAGGTCAGCCCCAGCATTTT.

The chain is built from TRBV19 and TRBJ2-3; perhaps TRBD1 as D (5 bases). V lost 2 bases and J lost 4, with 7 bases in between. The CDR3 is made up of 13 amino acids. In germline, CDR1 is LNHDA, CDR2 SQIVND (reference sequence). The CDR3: CASSIQGADTQYF. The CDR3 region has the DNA TGTGCCAGTAGTATACAGGGCGCAGATACGCAGTATTTT.

This CDR3 is CASRPRGHSPYEQYV. CDR3 DNA: TGCGCCAGCAGACCCCGCGGTCACAGCCCGTACGAGCAGTACGTC. The chain couples TRBV23-1 to TRBJ2-7; D remains ambiguous. TRBV23-1 is treated as an ORF (open reading frame) with a function not yet certain. The CDR3 is 15 amino acids. Trimming shortened V by 6 bases and J by 4 bases, and 19 bases separated the two germline ends.

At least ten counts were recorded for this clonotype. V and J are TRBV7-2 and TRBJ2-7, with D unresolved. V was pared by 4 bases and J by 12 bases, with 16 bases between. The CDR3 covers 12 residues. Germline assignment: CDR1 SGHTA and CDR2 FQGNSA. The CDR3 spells CASSSGSRRLYF. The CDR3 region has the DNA TGTGCCAGCAGCTCCGGGTCACGGCGGCTGTACTTC. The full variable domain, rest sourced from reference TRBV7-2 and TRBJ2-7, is GAGVSQSPSNKVTEKGKDVELRCDPISGHTALYWYRQSLGQGLEFLIYFQGNSAPDKSGLPSDRFSAERTGGSVSTLTIQRTQQEDSAVYLCASSSGSRRLYFGPGTRLTVT.

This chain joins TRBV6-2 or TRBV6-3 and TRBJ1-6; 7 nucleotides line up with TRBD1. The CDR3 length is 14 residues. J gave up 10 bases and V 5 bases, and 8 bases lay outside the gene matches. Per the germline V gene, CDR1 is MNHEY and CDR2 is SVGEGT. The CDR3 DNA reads TGTGCCAGCAGTCCGACAGGGAATGAATCACCCCTCCACTTT. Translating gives CASSPTGNESPLHF.

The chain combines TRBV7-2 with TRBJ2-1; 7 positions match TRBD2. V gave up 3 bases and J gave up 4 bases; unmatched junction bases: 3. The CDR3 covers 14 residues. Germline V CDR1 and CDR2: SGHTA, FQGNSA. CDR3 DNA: TGTGCCAGCAGCTTGGGGGGGGGATACAATGAGCAGTTCTTC. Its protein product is CASSLGGGYNEQFF.

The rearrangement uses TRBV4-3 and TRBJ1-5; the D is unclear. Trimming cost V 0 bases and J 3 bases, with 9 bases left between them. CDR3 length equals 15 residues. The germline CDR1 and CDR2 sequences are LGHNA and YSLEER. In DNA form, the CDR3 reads TGCGCCAGCAGCCAAGATGCAGGATCCAATCAGCCCCAGCATTTT. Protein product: CASSQDAGSNQPQHF.

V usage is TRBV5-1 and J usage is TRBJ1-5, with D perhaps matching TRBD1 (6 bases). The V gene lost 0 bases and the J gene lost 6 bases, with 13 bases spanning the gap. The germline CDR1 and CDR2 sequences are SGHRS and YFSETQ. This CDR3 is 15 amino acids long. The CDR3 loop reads CASSLAPGGGQPQHF. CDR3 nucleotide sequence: TGCGCCAGCAGCTTGGCCCCCGGAGGGGGTCAGCCCCAGCATTTT. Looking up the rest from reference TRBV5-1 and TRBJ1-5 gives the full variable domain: KAGVTQTPRYLIKTRGQQVTLSCSPISGHRSVSWYQQTPGQGLQFLFEYFSETQRNKGNFPGRFSGRQFSNSRSEMNVSTLELGDSALYLCASSLAPGGGQPQHFGDGTRLSIL.

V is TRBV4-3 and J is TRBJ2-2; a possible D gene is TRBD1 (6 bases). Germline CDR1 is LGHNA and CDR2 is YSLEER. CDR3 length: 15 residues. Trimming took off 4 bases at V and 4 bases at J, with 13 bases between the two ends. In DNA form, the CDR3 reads TGCGCCAGCAGCCCGGGCGGACAGTTCACCGGGGAGCTGTTTTTT. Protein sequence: CASSPGGQFTGELFF.

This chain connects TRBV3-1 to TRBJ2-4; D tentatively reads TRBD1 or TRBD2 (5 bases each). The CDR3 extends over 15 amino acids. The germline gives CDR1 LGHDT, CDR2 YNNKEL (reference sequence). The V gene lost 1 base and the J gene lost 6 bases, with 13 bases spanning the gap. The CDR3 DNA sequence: TGTGCCAGCAGCCAAGCCGGGGTCCAGGGAAACATTCAGTACTTC. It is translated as CASSQAGVQGNIQYF. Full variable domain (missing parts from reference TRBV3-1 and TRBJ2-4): DTAVSQTPKYLVTQMGNDKSIKCEQNLGHDTMYWYKQDSKKFLKIMFSYNNKELIINETVPNRFSPKSPDKAHLNLHINSLELGDSAVYFCASSQAGVQGNIQYFGAGTRLSVL.

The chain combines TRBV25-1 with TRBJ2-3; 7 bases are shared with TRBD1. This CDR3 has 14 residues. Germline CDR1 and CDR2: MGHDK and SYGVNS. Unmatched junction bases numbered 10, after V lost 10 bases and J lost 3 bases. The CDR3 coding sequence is TGTGCCATCTCAGCCACGACAGGGACAGATACGCAGTATTTT. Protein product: CAISATTGTDTQYF.

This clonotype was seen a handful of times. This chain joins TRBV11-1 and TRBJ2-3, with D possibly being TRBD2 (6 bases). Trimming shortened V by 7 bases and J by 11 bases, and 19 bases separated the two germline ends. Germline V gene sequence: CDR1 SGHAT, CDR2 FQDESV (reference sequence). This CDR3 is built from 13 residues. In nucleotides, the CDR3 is TGTGCCAGCACCCTTAGTGGAGGGGAGAAGCAGTATTTT. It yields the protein CASTLSGGEKQYF.

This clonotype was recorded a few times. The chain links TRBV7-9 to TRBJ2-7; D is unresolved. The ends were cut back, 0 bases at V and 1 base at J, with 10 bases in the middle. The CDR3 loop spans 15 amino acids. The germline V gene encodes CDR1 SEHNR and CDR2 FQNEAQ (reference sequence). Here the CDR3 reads CASSLAVASSYEQYF. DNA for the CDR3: TGTGCCAGCAGCTTAGCGGTAGCCAGTTCCTACGAGCAGTACTTC.

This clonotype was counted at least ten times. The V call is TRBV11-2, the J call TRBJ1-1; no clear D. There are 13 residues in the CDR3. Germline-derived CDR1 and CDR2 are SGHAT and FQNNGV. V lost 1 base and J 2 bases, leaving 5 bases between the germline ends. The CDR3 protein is CASSLVSNTEAFF. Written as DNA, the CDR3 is TGTGCCAGCAGCTTAGTCTCCAACACTGAAGCTTTCTTT. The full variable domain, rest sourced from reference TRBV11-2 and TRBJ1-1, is EAGVAQSPRYKIIEKRQSVAFWCNPISGHATLYWYQQILGQGPKLLIQFQNNGVVDDSQLPKDRFSAERLKGVDSTLKIQPAKLEDSAVYLCASSLVSNTEAFFGQGTRLTVV.